Detailed here is one T cell receptor (beta chain). What it binds is unknown. The method was immunoSEQ multiplex PCR; TCRdb's version includes in-frame clones alone and lacks a portion of them. This sample has some 150,000 clones, with around 90% found just once. The data stem from a study of T cell responses to AZD1222 COVID-19 vaccine. Study-wide points: Vaccine-related CD4 TCRs covered spike, predominating at 160-218 and 743-854. No repertoire was sampled before or during the peak T cell response, only after it. Most donors were white British, females outnumbered males, and clonal diversity was possibly underestimated.

This CDR3 region has 13 residues. Germline CDR1 and CDR2: MNHEY and SMNVEV (reference sequence). V gave up 3 bases and J gave up 7 bases, with 12 bases separating them. This material consisted of peripheral blood, taken 28 days after the second AZD1222 dose. The J gene is TRBJ1-2, the V gene TRBV27; weak D call: TRBD1 (5 bases). The receptor was isolated from an adult who received the AZD1222 COVID-19 vaccine. The CDR3 protein is CASSLGGSGGYTF. The CDR3 nucleotides are TGTGCCAGCAGTTTGGGGGGGTCCGGTGGCTACACCTTC.